These 19 T cell receptor beta chains originate from one sample sequenced in a study of blood T cell repertoires in COVID-19. Sequencing used immunoSEQ multiplex PCR; TCRdb keeps in-frame clones, though not all of them. Here the sample spans approximately 460,000 clones, roughly 87% being singletons. Sequenced: peripheral blood. The receptors shown here come from a man aged 18 to 35 with COVID-19, enrolled during active disease.

This clone showed up just once. The genes are TRBV4-1 and TRBJ2-1; maybe TRBD1 (7 bases). This CDR3 has 14 residues. With 1 base removed from V and 8 bases from J, the gap between germline ends came to 12 bases. Germline V gene lookup returns CDR1 MGHRA and CDR2 YSYEKL. The CDR3 loop reads CASSQARRGHEQFF. The CDR3 DNA is TGCGCCAGCAGCCAAGCCAGGAGGGGGCATGAGCAGTTCTTC.

V gene TRBV24-1 combines with J gene TRBJ1-5; weak D call: TRBD1 (5 bases). The CDR3 extends over 18 amino acids. Germline V lookup: CDR1 KGHDR, CDR2 SFDVKD. The V end lost 2 bases, the J end lost 0 bases, and 16 bases lay between the germline ends. The CDR3 nucleotides are TGTGCCACCAGTGATTCCAGGGATATAGGATATAGCAATCAGCCCCAGCATTTT. Amino acid sequence: CATSDSRDIGYSNQPQHF.

The rearrangement links TRBV9 to TRBJ2-5, with D perhaps matching TRBD2 (5 bases). Germline V gives CDR1 SGDLS, CDR2 YYNGEE. V was clipped by 2 bases and J by 5 bases, with 16 bases between them. The CDR3 is 15 residues long. The CDR3 nucleotides read TGTGCCAGCAGCGTGGAGAACCGGGGATTTGAGACCCAGTACTTC. Its translation: CASSVENRGFETQYF.

The chain employs TRBV7-3 and TRBJ2-6; D is possibly TRBD1 (6 bases). This CDR3 spans 16 amino acids. In germline, CDR1 is SGHTA, CDR2 FQGTGA. Trimming left V 0 bases short and J 4 bases short, with 10 bases between. DNA of the CDR3: TGTGCCAGCAGCTTAACTTCCGGGACAGGGGCCAACGTCCTGACTTTC. Amino acid sequence: CASSLTSGTGANVLTF.

The V call is TRBV2, the J call TRBJ1-1, with D perhaps TRBD1 (6 bases). CDR1 and CDR2 from the germline V gene are SNHLY and FYNNEI. The CDR3 is 11 residues long. Trimming removed 4 bases at V and 11 bases at J, with 11 bases between. The CDR3 sequence is CASSGQVVAFF. The CDR3 DNA is TGTGCCAGCAGTGGACAGGTAGTCGCTTTCTTT. Full variable domain (missing parts from reference TRBV2 and TRBJ1-1): EPEVTQTPSHQVTQMGQEVILRCVPISNHLYFYWYRQILGQKVEFLVSFYNNEISEKSEIFDDQFSVERPDGSNFTLKIRSTKLEDSAMYFCASSGQVVAFFGQGTRLTVV.

This chain joins TRBV12-5 and TRBJ2-7, with 8 bases fitting TRBD1. V lost 6 bases to trimming and J lost 0 bases; unmatched junction nucleotides: 13. CDR3 length: 17 residues. Germline V gives CDR1 LGHNT, CDR2 FRNRAP. The CDR3 DNA reads as TGTGCTAGTGGACCCCCCACCGGGACAGGAAGCTCCTACGAGCAGTACTTC. Translation: CASGPPTGTGSSYEQYF.

The genes are TRBV12-2 and TRBJ2-1; TRBD2 reflects the table's D call only, with no check against the DNA. TRBV12-2 is a pseudogene locus. The CDR3 runs to 18 residues. CDR3 in DNA: TGTGCAAGTCGCGTCCTCGCAGTTGTGGCGGGGGGACCGAATGAGCAGTTCTTC. Its protein is CASRVLAVVAGGPNEQFF.

J is TRBJ2-7 and V is TRBV19; 8 nucleotides line up with TRBD2. CDR1 and CDR2 (germline): LNHDA, SQIVND (reference sequence). With 1 base clipped from V and 3 bases from J, the junction kept 5 bases outside the gene matches. This CDR3 comprises 15 residues. The chain's CDR3 is CASSIGSGDFYEQYF. The CDR3 DNA follows: TGTGCCAGTAGTATAGGTAGCGGGGACTTCTACGAGCAGTACTTC.

The CDR3 region has the DNA TGTGCCAGCAGCCTACTCGGGACTAGCGTTACAGATACGCAGTATTTT. Protein product: CASSLLGTSVTDTQYF. The chain couples TRBV7-9 to TRBJ2-3, with 10 bases that match TRBD2. Germline assignment: CDR1 SEHNR and CDR2 FQNEAQ (reference sequence). Trimming cost V 5 bases and J 3 bases; bases outside gene matches: 8. The CDR3 length is 16 residues.

This clone was seen many times. The J gene is TRBJ2-5, the V gene TRBV6-5; 12 bases align to TRBD2. Germline lookup yields CDR1 MNHEY and CDR2 SVGAGI. Unmatched junction bases numbered 6, after V lost 5 bases and J lost 5 bases. The CDR3 loop spans 15 amino acids. The CDR3 sequence: CASSKLAGGVETQYF. The CDR3 DNA reads as TGTGCCAGCAGTAAACTAGCGGGAGGTGTGGAGACCCAGTACTTC.

The rearrangement joins TRBV6-6 to TRBJ2-1; 11 positions match TRBD2. J was trimmed by 7 bases and V by 3 bases; bases with no gene match: 8. CDR3 size: 16 residues. Germline lookup yields CDR1 MNHNY and CDR2 SVGAGI (reference sequence). The DNA for the CDR3 is TGTGCCAGCAGTTATGGGGACGTAGCGGGAGGGAATGAGCAGTTCTTC. Translated: CASSYGDVAGGNEQFF.

This clone was detected once. Here the CDR3 reads CSASPSGRTAPPYNEQFF. CDR3 bases: TGCAGTGCTAGTCCTAGCGGGAGGACCGCCCCGCCTTACAATGAGCAGTTCTTC. J is TRBJ2-1 and V is TRBV20-1, with 11 bases fitting TRBD2. The length of the CDR3 is 18 residues. V lost 3 bases, J lost 4 bases, and 14 bases stayed unmatched. Germline values: CDR1 DFQATT, CDR2 SNEGSKA (reference sequence).

This chain uses TRBV7-9 with TRBJ2-7; TRBD1 is a possible D gene (6 bases). The CDR3 runs 14 residues. The germline CDR1 and CDR2 sequences are SEHNR and FQNEAQ (reference sequence). Trimming pared 4 bases from V and 3 bases from J, leaving 13 bases between. This CDR3 reads CASSSYVQGYEQYF. In DNA, the CDR3 is TGTGCCAGCAGCTCTTACGTACAGGGCTACGAGCAGTACTTC.

This chain joins TRBV7-9 and TRBJ1-3; 8 bases line up with TRBD1. The length of the CDR3 is 15 residues. Germline assignment: CDR1 SEHNR and CDR2 FQNEAQ (reference sequence). V was pared by 6 bases and J by 0 bases, with 4 bases of the junction left unmatched. The CDR3 sequence is CASRRGQGSGNTIYF. DNA for the CDR3: TGTGCCAGCAGGCGCGGACAGGGCTCTGGAAACACCATATATTTT.

The rearrangement joins TRBV9 to TRBJ2-7; 10 positions agree with TRBD1. Germline values: CDR1 SGDLS, CDR2 YYNGEE. V shed 3 bases and J 9 bases; nucleotides not matched to a gene: 6. There are 13 residues in the CDR3. CDR3 sequence: CASSAGQGPSQYF. CDR3 coding DNA: TGTGCCAGCAGCGCGGGACAGGGGCCGTCGCAGTACTTC.

The gene calls are TRBV3-1 (or the pseudogene TRBV3-2) and TRBJ1-2; 10 nucleotides align to TRBD1. Germline V gives CDR1 LGHDT, CDR2 YNNKEL (reference sequence). V lost 5 bases, J lost 7 bases, and 7 bases stayed unmatched. The CDR3 spans 14 residues. CDR3 residues: CASSSDRGRSGYTF. The CDR3 DNA reads as TGTGCCAGCAGCTCTGACAGGGGGCGGAGTGGCTACACCTTC.

The J gene is TRBJ2-1, the V gene TRBV3-1 (or the pseudogene TRBV3-2), with D hard to call. Trimming removed 1 base from V and 5 bases from J, with 6 bases in between. The germline CDR1 and CDR2 sequences are LGHDT and YNNKEL (reference sequence). This CDR3 comprises 13 residues. The CDR3: CASSQARNNEQFF. In DNA, the CDR3 is TGTGCCAGCAGCCAAGCCCGTAACAATGAGCAGTTCTTC.

The J gene is TRBJ2-5, the V gene TRBV2; 9 bases match TRBD1. V gave up 4 bases and J gave up 5 bases; unmatched junction bases: 8. CDR1 is SNHLY, CDR2 FYNNEI, per germline. This CDR3 is 15 amino acids long. The CDR3 region has the DNA TGTGCCAGCAGTGGGACAGGGGACGTGTGGGAGACCCAGTACTTC. This sequence encodes CASSGTGDVWETQYF.

This rearrangement joins TRBV5-1 to TRBJ2-1; D possibly corresponds to TRBD1 (6 bases). Germline CDR1 is SGHRS and CDR2 is YFSETQ. The CDR3 sequence is 14 residues long. Deletions cut 0 bases from V and 7 bases from J, with 11 bases between. The CDR3 nucleotides read TGCGCCAGCAGCTTGGGGGGGCCGGCAAATGAGCAGTTCTTC. It yields the protein CASSLGGPANEQFF.